This T cell receptor (beta chain) was sequenced during a study of identical twins. TCRdb independently ran MiXCR on the 5' RACE reads; one entry per CDR3 protein. The repertoire includes around 530,000 distinct CDR3 sequences, approximately 16% of them detected once, and 0.44% sits in the top ten. This clonotype has more than one count but fewer than ten. With 3 bases clipped from V and 8 bases from J, the junction kept 7 bases outside the gene matches. Per germline, CDR1 SNHLY and CDR2 FYNNEI. The CDR3 sequence is 15 residues long. These same records also appear under a second study, on yellow fever vaccine responses in identical twins.

The genes are TRBV2 and TRBJ1-6, with 7 bases identical to TRBD1. The sequence was obtained from a woman between 18 and 29 years old in good health. Sequenced: CD4+ T cells sorted from blood. The CDR3 loop is CASSDETGIDSPLHF. The CDR3 DNA sequence: TGTGCCAGCAGTGACGAGACAGGGATCGATTCACCCCTCCACTTT.